A single sample is the source of the 29 T cell receptor beta chains below, sequenced in a study of shared clonotypes between healthy human individuals. The protocol was immunoSEQ multiplex PCR, while the TCRdb copy is restricted to in-frame clones and leaves out a portion. Of over 1.5 million clones in the sample, under 99% were seen once. Sequenced material: naive CD4+ T cells sorted from blood. Stated subset: CD45RA+ positively selected. These receptors all stem from a man between 25 and 39 years old in good health.

This chain uses TRBV13 with TRBJ1-1; TRBD1 might be the D (5 bases). Trimming removed 0 bases from V and 0 bases from J, with 17 bases in between. This CDR3 comprises 18 residues. The germline CDR1 and CDR2 sequences are PRHDT and FYEKMQ (reference sequence). The CDR3 DNA reads as TGTGCCAGCAGCTTAGGGGCCAGGGCCTACTCCATGAACACTGAAGCTTTCTTT. Translated, it gives CASSLGARAYSMNTEAFF.

V usage is TRBV11-2 and J usage is TRBJ2-7; D uncertain. V lost 3 bases and J lost 5, with 5 bases in between. Germline CDR1 and CDR2: SGHAT and FQNNGV. The CDR3 contains 11 residues. The CDR3 reads CASSFENEQYF. For the CDR3, the DNA is TGTGCCAGCAGCTTTGAGAACGAGCAGTACTTC. Filled out from reference TRBV11-2 and TRBJ2-7, the complete variable domain reads EAGVAQSPRYKIIEKRQSVAFWCNPISGHATLYWYQQILGQGPKLLIQFQNNGVVDDSQLPKDRFSAERLKGVDSTLKIQPAKLEDSAVYLCASSFENEQYFGPGTRLTVT.

The chain has TRBV9 and TRBJ2-1, with unresolved D. Germline V gives CDR1 SGDLS, CDR2 YYNGEE. The V gene lost 2 bases and the J gene lost 7 bases, with 7 bases spanning the gap. This CDR3 comprises 12 residues. CDR3 nucleotide sequence: TGTGCCAGCAGCGTCGGTGCTAATGAGCAGTTCTTC. Translation: CASSVGANEQFF.

This rearrangement joins TRBV7-3 to TRBJ2-1, with D perhaps being TRBD1 or TRBD2 (5 bases each). The CDR3 is 13 residues long. The germline V and J ends were trimmed by 1 base and 7 bases, with 8 bases remaining between them. Per the germline V gene, CDR1 is SGHTA and CDR2 is FQGTGA. For the CDR3, the DNA is TGTGCCAGCAGCTTAATTGGGGGAAATGAGCAGTTCTTC. Residues: CASSLIGGNEQFF.

The chain employs TRBV4-2 and TRBJ1-5; possibly TRBD1 for D (6 bases). The CDR3 extends over 16 amino acids. The V and J ends lost 2 bases and 4 bases respectively, with 15 bases between them. Per germline, CDR1 LGHNA and CDR2 YNFKEQ. DNA of the CDR3: TGTGCCAGCAGCCAAAGATACAGGGTATCAAATCAGCCCCAGCATTTT. Translated: CASSQRYRVSNQPQHF.

The rearrangement joins TRBV2 to TRBJ2-5; D may be TRBD1 (6 bases). The CDR3 covers 13 residues. CDR1 is SNHLY and CDR2 is FYNNEI in the germline V gene. With 7 bases removed from V and 2 bases from J, the gap between germline ends came to 11 bases. CDR3 sequence (DNA): TGTGCCAGCACCGCCGGACAGCAAGAGACCCAGTACTTC. Translating gives CASTAGQQETQYF.

The V call is TRBV14, the J call TRBJ2-1; 10 bases match TRBD2. Germline CDR1 and CDR2: SGHDN and FVKESK. The CDR3 has 14 amino acids. V was clipped by 4 bases and J by 6 bases; unmatched bases: 3. CDR3 nucleotide sequence: TGTGCCAGCAGCCCACTAGCGGGATTCAATGAGCAGTTCTTC. The encoded protein is CASSPLAGFNEQFF.

The genes are TRBV4-3 and TRBJ2-7, with D perhaps TRBD2 (6 bases). Between the trimmed V and J ends, which lost 0 bases and 5 bases, there was a span of 14 bases. The germline gives CDR1 LGHNA, CDR2 YSLEER. The CDR3 is 15 amino acids. The CDR3 sequence is CASSQDLGDWHEQYF. DNA of the CDR3: TGCGCCAGCAGCCAAGATCTGGGGGACTGGCACGAGCAGTACTTC.

The chain links TRBV4-2 to TRBJ2-7; possible D gene TRBD1, 5 bases. Trimming removed 0 bases at V and 3 bases at J, with 12 bases between. This CDR3 is built from 15 residues. Germline V gene lookup returns CDR1 LGHNA and CDR2 YNFKEQ. The CDR3, as DNA: TGTGCCAGCAGCCAAGATGGACACACGCGCTACGAGCAGTACTTC. Translated, it gives CASSQDGHTRYEQYF.

V is TRBV10-3 and J is TRBJ2-1, with TRBD1 as a possible D gene (5 bases). This CDR3 is 13 amino acids long. Germline CDR1 is ENHRY and CDR2 is SYGVKD. V lost 9 bases and J lost 7, with 16 bases in between. This CDR3 reads CAMGQGGLNEQFF. Written as DNA, the CDR3 is TGTGCCATGGGTCAGGGTGGGTTGAATGAGCAGTTCTTC.

The chain is built from TRBV5-8 and TRBJ2-7; D not certain. Trimming removed 1 base from V and 2 bases from J, with 4 bases in between. Germline CDR1 is SGHTS and CDR2 is YDEGEE. This CDR3 contains 12 residues. The CDR3 sequence: CASSLQAYEQYF. The CDR3 DNA reads TGTGCCAGCAGCTTGCAGGCCTACGAGCAGTACTTC.

V gene TRBV11-2 combines with J gene TRBJ2-5, with no clear D. CDR3 size: 13 residues. Per germline, CDR1 SGHAT and CDR2 FQNNGV. V lost 4 bases to trimming and J lost 4 bases, with 10 bases between them. The CDR3 sequence: CASSSIRTETQYF. The CDR3 region has the DNA TGTGCCAGCAGCTCGATCCGAACAGAGACCCAGTACTTC.

The CDR3 sequence is CASSLGRAYEQYF. DNA of the CDR3: TGTGCCAGCAGCTTAGGGCGGGCCTACGAGCAGTACTTC. V gene TRBV7-8 combines with J gene TRBJ2-7; tentatively, D is TRBD2 (5 bases). From germline, CDR1 is SGHVS and CDR2 FQNEAQ. The CDR3 has 13 amino acids. V lost 1 base, J lost 2 bases, and 6 bases lay in between.

The rearrangement joins TRBV7-9 to TRBJ2-2; D is undetermined. CDR3 length equals 14 residues. V lost 3 bases and J 6 bases, leaving 11 bases between the germline ends. Germline loops: CDR1 SEHNR, CDR2 FQNEAQ (reference sequence). CDR3 sequence: CASSLAVWSGELFF. CDR3 in DNA: TGTGCCAGCAGCTTGGCGGTGTGGTCCGGGGAGCTGTTTTTT. The variable domain in full, completed from reference TRBV7-9 and TRBJ2-2, reads DTGVSQNPRHKITKRGQNVTFRCDPISEHNRLYWYRQTLGQGPEFLTYFQNEAQLEKSRLLSDRFSAERPKGSFSTLEIQRTEQGDSAMYLCASSLAVWSGELFFGEGSRLTVL.

The V and J genes are TRBV23-1 and TRBJ1-1; possibly TRBD1 for D (5 bases). TRBV23-1 is flagged as an ORF with uncertain function. The CDR3 is 14 residues long. V was trimmed by 2 bases and J by 4 bases, leaving 11 bases between them. The CDR3 bases are TGCGCCAGCAGTCAAACGGAGGGGATCACTGAAGCTTTCTTT. It is translated as CASSQTEGITEAFF.

This clone was seen once. The chain carries TRBV11-1 and TRBJ2-5; D may be TRBD2 (8 bases). The germline V gene has CDR1 SGHAT and CDR2 FQDESV (reference sequence). Trimming pared 1 base from V and 5 bases from J, leaving 17 bases between. CDR3 size: 16 residues. In nucleotides, the CDR3 is TGTGCCAGCAGCTTAGGTGAAGGGGGCGGGGGGGAGACCCAGTACTTC. Translating gives CASSLGEGGGGETQYF.

Only one count was recorded for this clone. This chain connects TRBV18 to TRBJ2-2, with a weak D call TRBD2 (5 bases). Trimming removed 3 bases from V and 3 bases from J, with 20 bases in between. The CDR3 contains 18 residues. Germline CDR1 is KGHSH and CDR2 is LQKENI. CDR3 protein: CASSPYDLGSAYTGELFF. The CDR3 DNA reads TGTGCCAGCTCACCTTATGACTTGGGTAGCGCCTACACCGGGGAGCTGTTTTTT. Filled out from reference TRBV18 and TRBJ2-2, the complete variable domain reads NAGVMQNPRHLVRRRGQEARLRCSPMKGHSHVYWYRQLPEEGLKFMVYLQKENIIDESGMPKERFSAEFPKEGPSILRIQQVVRGDSAAYFCASSPYDLGSAYTGELFFGEGSRLTVL.

The chain carries TRBV5-3 and TRBJ2-3, with a weak D call TRBD2 (5 bases). TRBV5-3 carries the ORF label, with uncertain function. Trimming pared 4 bases from V and 4 bases from J, leaving 13 bases between. This CDR3 comprises 14 residues. CDR3 sequence (DNA): TGTGCCAGAAGCCTAATAGAGGGCCCAGATACGCAGTATTTT. Translated: CARSLIEGPDTQYF.

The V and J genes are TRBV5-1 and TRBJ2-7; possible D gene TRBD2, 6 bases. This CDR3 has 15 amino acids. In germline, CDR1 is SGHRS, CDR2 YFSETQ. V was shortened by 4 bases and J by 0 bases, with 14 bases between the two germline ends. DNA for the CDR3: TGCGCCAGCAGCCCGCGACTAGGCCGCTCCTACGAGCAGTACTTC. Its translation is CASSPRLGRSYEQYF.

This chain connects TRBV19 to TRBJ2-7; D might be TRBD1 (6 bases). Germline assignment: CDR1 LNHDA and CDR2 SQIVND (reference sequence). V was cut by 6 bases and J by 0 bases, with 9 bases left in between. CDR3 length: 13 amino acids. The CDR3 here is CASRDSASYEQYF. The CDR3 coding sequence is TGTGCCAGTAGGGACAGTGCCTCCTACGAGCAGTACTTC. Looking up the rest from reference TRBV19 and TRBJ2-7 gives the full variable domain: DGGITQSPKYLFRKEGQNVTLSCEQNLNHDAMYWYRQDPGQGLRLIYYSQIVNDFQKGDIAEGYSVSREKKESFPLTVTSAQKNPTAFYLCASRDSASYEQYFGPGTRLTVT.

The rearrangement joins TRBV28 to TRBJ2-3; 10 bases agree with TRBD2. The CDR3 loop spans 18 amino acids. CDR1 and CDR2 (germline): MDHEN, SYDVKM. The V gene end was trimmed by 7 bases and the J gene end by 4 bases; junction bases not matched to a gene: 17. Written as DNA, the CDR3 is TGTGCCAGCATCCCCAGCGGGAGGGGACAATCTTGGTCAGATACGCAGTATTTT. Translated: CASIPSGRGQSWSDTQYF. Filled out from reference TRBV28 and TRBJ2-3, the complete variable domain reads DVKVTQSSRYLVKRTGEKVFLECVQDMDHENMFWYRQDPGLGLRLIYFSYDVKMKEKGDIPEGYSVSREKKERFSLILESASTNQTSMYLCASIPSGRGQSWSDTQYFGPGTRLTVL.

This clone showed up just once. This chain joins TRBV11-2 and TRBJ2-3; D remains ambiguous. Germline CDR1 and CDR2: SGHAT and FQNNGV. Trimming stripped 1 base from V and 4 bases from J, with 6 bases between. The CDR3 contains 13 residues. The CDR3 protein is CASSLVLSDTQYF. CDR3 sequence (DNA): TGTGCCAGCAGCTTAGTGTTGTCAGATACGCAGTATTTT.

The chain couples TRBV19 to TRBJ1-5, with TRBD1 as a possible D gene (6 bases). This CDR3 is built from 15 residues. V was cut by 7 bases and J by 2 bases, with 15 bases left in between. Germline assignment: CDR1 LNHDA and CDR2 SQIVND (reference sequence). As DNA, the CDR3 is TGTGCCAGTACTAAACGGGGGCAGGGCAATCAGCCCCAGCATTTT. This gives the protein CASTKRGQGNQPQHF.

The genes are TRBV6-1 and TRBJ2-2, with D maybe TRBD1 (5 bases). Germline-derived CDR1 and CDR2 are MNHNS and SASEGT. V was trimmed by 2 bases and J by 6 bases, leaving 10 bases between them. This CDR3 is built from 14 residues. The CDR3: CASSEIQGSGELFF. The CDR3 coding sequence is TGTGCCAGCAGTGAAATTCAGGGATCCGGGGAGCTGTTTTTT.

J is TRBJ2-7 and V is TRBV2; D may match TRBD1 or TRBD2 (5 bases each). With 2 bases removed from V and 6 bases from J, the gap between germline ends came to 11 bases. This CDR3 spans 13 amino acids. From germline, CDR1 is SNHLY and CDR2 FYNNEI. The CDR3 loop is CASSEWAGTEQYF. The CDR3 bases are TGTGCCAGCAGTGAATGGGCAGGGACCGAGCAGTACTTC.

The V call is TRBV5-1, the J call TRBJ2-5; a possible D gene is TRBD1 (5 bases). Germline values: CDR1 SGHRS, CDR2 YFSETQ. Between the trimmed V and J ends, which lost 4 bases and 0 bases, there was a span of 13 bases. The CDR3 is 15 amino acids. The CDR3 is CASSDNTGHQETQYF. CDR3 DNA: TGCGCCAGCAGCGACAACACAGGTCACCAAGAGACCCAGTACTTC.

The V call is TRBV20-1, the J call TRBJ1-1; unclear D gene. CDR3 length equals 10 residues. V lost 5 bases to trimming and J lost 8 bases, with 9 bases between them. Germline CDR1 is DFQATT and CDR2 is SNEGSKA (reference sequence). In DNA, the CDR3 is TGCAGTGCTGCCGCGGGGGAAGCTTTCTTT. This gives the protein CSAAAGEAFF.

The gene calls are TRBV5-5 and TRBJ2-3; possible D gene TRBD1, 5 bases. Germline CDR1 reads SGHKS; CDR2 reads YYEKEE (reference sequence). V lost 6 bases, J lost 3 bases, and 17 bases lay in between. The CDR3 contains 15 residues. CDR3 sequence reads: CASTSLGPGTDTQYF. CDR3 sequence (DNA): TGTGCCAGCACCTCACTTGGACCAGGGACAGATACGCAGTATTTT.

This clone appeared a single time. V usage is TRBV5-5 and J usage is TRBJ2-5; 7 nucleotides match TRBD2. Germline lookup yields CDR1 SGHKS and CDR2 YYEKEE (reference sequence). The CDR3 spans 16 residues. V dropped 4 bases and J dropped 5; count of bases not matched to a gene: 14. CDR3 sequence: CASSQPLPGGGETQYF. Here the CDR3 DNA reads TGTGCCAGCAGCCAGCCCCTGCCGGGCGGGGGTGAGACCCAGTACTTC.